One and the same sample provided the 25 T cell receptor beta chains below, sequenced in a study of shared clonotypes between healthy human individuals. Measured with immunoSEQ multiplex PCR; TCRdb has only the in-frame clones, and not every one. The sample has under 1,900,000 clones, less than 99% seen once; the top ten hold approximately 0.4%. The material sequenced was naive CD4+ T cells sorted from blood. Stated subset: CD45RA+ positively selected. These receptor sequences come from a man aged 30 to 39 in good health.

This rearrangement joins TRBV30 to TRBJ2-2; TRBD2 agrees at 10 bases. CDR3 length: 15 amino acids. In germline, CDR1 is GTSNPN, CDR2 SVGIG (reference sequence). Trimming removed 1 base from V and 5 bases from J; junction bases left unmatched: 4. The CDR3 region is CAWSGPGLATGELFF. The CDR3 DNA follows: TGTGCCTGGAGTGGCCCGGGACTAGCGACCGGGGAGCTGTTTTTT. Filled out from reference TRBV30 and TRBJ2-2, the complete variable domain reads SQTIHQWPATLVQPVGSPLSLECTVEGTSNPNLYWYRQAAGRGLQLLFYSVGIGQISSEVPQNLSASRPQDRQFILSSKKLLLSDSGFYLCAWSGPGLATGELFFGEGSRLTVL.

This sequence joins TRBV7-3 and TRBJ1-4; the match to TRBD1 covers 7 bases. Germline CDR1 SGHTA, CDR2 FQGTGA. Losses at the gene ends were 3 bases for V and 1 base for J; bases not matched to a gene: 5. There are 16 residues in the CDR3. CDR3 residues: CASSFRQGGTNEKLFF. DNA for the CDR3: TGTGCCAGCAGCTTCCGACAGGGAGGAACTAATGAAAAACTGTTTTTT.

This chain connects TRBV5-3 to TRBJ1-5, with D unclear. Being an ORF, TRBV5-3 has a function that is uncertain. This CDR3 is built from 11 residues. This CDR3 is CAAEGNQPQHF. DNA of the CDR3: TGTGCGGCGGAGGGCAATCAGCCCCAGCATTTT.

The chain has TRBV19 and TRBJ2-6, with TRBD1 identical over 7 bases. CDR1 and CDR2 (germline): LNHDA, SQIVND (reference sequence). The V gene end was trimmed by 9 bases and the J gene end by 0 bases; junction bases not matched to a gene: 2. The CDR3 is 14 amino acids. CDR3 nucleotides: TGTGCCAGCCGGGACAGCTCTGGGGCCAACGTCCTGACTTTC. Residues: CASRDSSGANVLTF.

The genes are TRBV2 and TRBJ2-3; D may be TRBD1 (6 bases). In germline, CDR1 is SNHLY, CDR2 FYNNEI. The V end lost 1 base, the J end lost 2 bases, and 13 bases lay between the germline ends. The CDR3 spans 16 residues. The CDR3 sequence is CASSEESWDITDTQYF. DNA of the CDR3: TGTGCCAGCAGTGAAGAATCGTGGGACATCACAGATACGCAGTATTTT.

The chain links TRBV7-2 to TRBJ2-5; 8 bases are a match to TRBD2. This CDR3 contains 14 residues. With V trimmed by 1 base and J by 5 bases, 3 bases remained unmatched. CDR1 SGHTA and CDR2 FQGNSA come from the germline V gene. The CDR3 reads CASSLGSGMETQYF. CDR3 DNA sequence: TGTGCCAGCAGCTTAGGTAGCGGGATGGAGACCCAGTACTTC.

The chain links TRBV7-2 to TRBJ2-3; 7 nucleotides match TRBD2. The CDR3 loop spans 14 amino acids. Germline trimming cut 5 bases from V and 0 bases from J; bases unmatched to any gene: 2. Germline CDR1 and CDR2: SGHTA and FQGNSA. The CDR3 region has the DNA TGTGCCAGCAGCCTTAGCGGGAGCACAGATACGCAGTATTTT. It specifies CASSLSGSTDTQYF.

This chain uses TRBV5-1 with TRBJ1-1; D unresolved. The CDR3 is 14 amino acids. The V and J ends lost 6 bases and 5 bases respectively, with 17 bases between them. Germline V gene data show CDR1 as SGHRS and CDR2 as YFSETQ. DNA for the CDR3: TGCGCCAGCAACCCCGACGTTTTATCTACTGAAGCTTTCTTT. It specifies CASNPDVLSTEAFF.

This clone was observed once. J is TRBJ1-2 and V is TRBV25-1; 9 bases map to TRBD1. Losses at the gene ends were 5 bases for V and 4 bases for J; bases not matched to a gene: 8. CDR1 MGHDK and CDR2 SYGVNS come from the germline V gene. The CDR3 sequence is 15 residues long. CDR3 sequence (DNA): TGTGCCAGCAGTCCCACAGGGGGCGTGGGCTATGGCTACACCTTC. Translating gives CASSPTGGVGYGYTF.

The gene calls are TRBV29-1 and TRBJ2-7; no definite D call. The germline V gene has CDR1 SQVTM and CDR2 ANQGSEA. V shed 4 bases and J shed 2 bases, with 12 bases lying between them. CDR3 length equals 13 residues. The CDR3 DNA follows: TGCAGCGTTGGGGGTCGCTTAACCTACGAGCAGTACTTC. It encodes CSVGGRLTYEQYF.

V and J are TRBV20-1 and TRBJ2-1; no definite D call. Looked up from germline, CDR1 is DFQATT and CDR2 is SNEGSKA (reference sequence). Trimming cost V 5 bases and J 10 bases, with 12 bases left between them. The CDR3 extends over 11 amino acids. CDR3 sequence (DNA): TGCAGTGCTGATCGGGCTCTAGAGCAGTTCTTC. Amino acids: CSADRALEQFF.

The chain carries TRBV18 and TRBJ1-5; D not resolved. The CDR3 has 13 amino acids. Germline CDR1 is KGHSH and CDR2 is LQKENI. V gave up 4 bases and J gave up 1 base, with 5 bases separating them. CDR3 nucleotide sequence: TGTGCCAGCTCACTCTTAAGCAATCAGCCCCAGCATTTT. Amino acids: CASSLLSNQPQHF.

This chain joins TRBV7-8 and TRBJ1-3; the D is unclear. Germline lookup yields CDR1 SGHVS and CDR2 FQNEAQ. The V end was cut by 3 bases, the J end by 0 bases, with 21 bases between. The length of the CDR3 is 19 residues. In nucleotides, the CDR3 is TGTGCCAGCAGCTTTCTTGTTCCCGGGCCACTGGCCTCTGGAAACACCATATATTTT. This encodes CASSFLVPGPLASGNTIYF.

This clone was seen only once. This chain links TRBV2 with TRBJ1-5, with 8 bases aligning to TRBD1. CDR1 and CDR2 (germline): SNHLY, FYNNEI. This CDR3 is 15 amino acids long. Germline trimming cut 6 bases from V and 4 bases from J; bases unmatched to any gene: 8. The CDR3 nucleotides are TGTGCCAGCAGAGCGGACAGGGTCATTAATCAGCCCCAGCATTTT. Its translation is CASRADRVINQPQHF.

The CDR3 bases are TGTGCCAGCAGAAGACTCGGACACGACGACACCGGGGAGCTGTTTTTT. Protein product: CASRRLGHDDTGELFF. The chain joins TRBV27 to TRBJ2-2; D may be TRBD1 (5 bases). This CDR3 spans 16 amino acids. CDR1 and CDR2 (germline): MNHEY, SMNVEV (reference sequence). V gave up 6 bases and J gave up 3 bases, with 17 bases separating them.

This clone was counted once. The V call is TRBV28, the J call TRBJ2-7, with D possibly TRBD1 on 6 matching bases. Germline V gives CDR1 MDHEN, CDR2 SYDVKM. The CDR3 loop spans 12 amino acids. The ends were cut back, 5 bases at V and 5 bases at J, with 10 bases in the middle. As DNA, the CDR3 is TGTGCCAGCAGTCCCCGGACAGACGAGCAGTACTTC. The encoded protein is CASSPRTDEQYF.

V and J are TRBV28 and TRBJ1-2, with D maybe TRBD1 (5 bases). The CDR3 is 13 residues long. CDR1 is MDHEN, CDR2 SYDVKM, per germline. Trimming took off 5 bases at V and 4 bases at J, with 11 bases between the two ends. The CDR3 sequence is CASSQTALYGYTF. The CDR3 nucleotides read TGTGCCAGCAGTCAGACAGCTCTCTATGGCTACACCTTC.

As to this clone: This CDR3 is also generated by other DNA sequences in the sample. The rearrangement joins TRBV10-3 to TRBJ2-3; no clear D. The CDR3 covers 11 residues. V gave up 5 bases and J gave up 6 bases, with 6 bases separating them. Germline-derived CDR1 and CDR2 are ENHRY and SYGVKD. For the CDR3, the DNA is TGTGCCATCAGTCCCTCGGATACGCAGTATTTT. This gives the protein CAISPSDTQYF.

The chain recombines TRBV4-1 with TRBJ2-1; 7 bases are a match to TRBD1. The length of the CDR3 is 17 residues. V lost 4 bases to trimming and J lost 0 bases; unmatched junction nucleotides: 9. Germline V gene data show CDR1 as MGHRA and CDR2 as YSYEKL. In DNA, the CDR3 is TGCGCCAGCAGCCTGCCCGGACAGGCCAACTCCTACAATGAGCAGTTCTTC. It is translated as CASSLPGQANSYNEQFF.

The rearrangement joins TRBV19 to TRBJ1-5; a possible D gene is TRBD1 (5 bases). Trimming pared 3 bases from V and 0 bases from J, leaving 15 bases between. This CDR3 has 17 amino acids. Per germline, CDR1 LNHDA and CDR2 SQIVND (reference sequence). The chain's CDR3 is CASSIPGALNSNQPQHF. The CDR3 DNA reads as TGTGCCAGTAGTATCCCCGGGGCGCTTAATAGCAATCAGCCCCAGCATTTT.

The V call is TRBV9, the J call TRBJ2-2; 7 bases are a match to TRBD2. Germline lookup yields CDR1 SGDLS and CDR2 YYNGEE. V was clipped by 0 bases and J by 5 bases; unmatched bases: 4. CDR3 size: 15 residues. CDR3 coding DNA: TGTGCCAGCAGCGTAGGCGGGAGTACTACCGGGGAGCTGTTTTTT. It specifies CASSVGGSTTGELFF.

This rearrangement joins TRBV20-1 to TRBJ1-1, with D unresolved. There are 11 residues in the CDR3. V lost 4 bases and J lost 0, with 3 bases in between. Germline loops: CDR1 DFQATT, CDR2 SNEGSKA (reference sequence). The CDR3 DNA reads TGCAGTGCTAAGATGAACACTGAAGCTTTCTTT. This codes for CSAKMNTEAFF.

The V call is TRBV9, the J call TRBJ2-3, with TRBD2 matching over 12 bases. Per the germline V gene, CDR1 is SGDLS and CDR2 is YYNGEE. The CDR3 extends over 17 amino acids. The V gene end was trimmed by 0 bases and the J gene end by 6 bases; junction bases not matched to a gene: 8. CDR3 bases: TGTGCCAGCAGCGTAGTCGCGACTAGCGGGAGAGGGGATACGCAGTATTTT. This encodes CASSVVATSGRGDTQYF.

The genes are TRBV6-5 and TRBJ2-7; no firm D call. The CDR3 length is 11 residues. Trimming removed 2 bases at V and 8 bases at J, with 7 bases between. Germline V CDR1 and CDR2: MNHEY, SVGAGI. CDR3 in amino acids: CASSYVGKQYF. The CDR3 DNA is TGTGCCAGCAGTTACGTGGGCAAGCAGTACTTC.

The rearrangement links TRBV5-1 to TRBJ2-1, with 8 bases aligning to TRBD2. CDR1 and CDR2 from the germline V gene are SGHRS and YFSETQ. The CDR3 length is 20 residues. V lost 0 bases to trimming and J lost 0 bases; unmatched junction nucleotides: 14. CDR3 DNA sequence: TGCGCCAGCAGCTTGGAAGTAGCGGGACACGGAAAAAGCTCCTACAATGAGCAGTTCTTC. Translated: CASSLEVAGHGKSSYNEQFF. Full variable domain (rest looked up from reference TRBV5-1 and TRBJ2-1): KAGVTQTPRYLIKTRGQQVTLSCSPISGHRSVSWYQQTPGQGLQFLFEYFSETQRNKGNFPGRFSGRQFSNSRSEMNVSTLELGDSALYLCASSLEVAGHGKSSYNEQFFGPGTRLTVL.